Listed below are T cell receptor beta chains from one sample, sequenced in a study of T cells in tumors after PD-1 blockade. The assay was immunoSEQ multiplex PCR, and TCRdb's table has in-frame clones only and misses some. The table lists around 60,000 clones, about four fifths of them singletons. Here the sequenced sample was PBMCs, taken before anti-PD-1 treatment. The source is a human donor with basal cell carcinoma. The CDR3 runs from the conserved cysteine through the conserved F or W. D genes are given only for firm matches. Size is stated for part of the rows, as once, few or many counts, or as a class when the clone is expanded.

V gene	clone size	CDR3 length	J gene	D gene	CDR3 DNA	CDR3 protein
TRBV14	.	15	TRBJ1-4	.	TGTGCCAGCAGCCAGCAGAAACTGGCTAATGAAAAACTGTTTTTT	CASSQQKLANEKLFF
TRBV7-3	.	17	TRBJ1-5	TRBD1	TGTGCCAGCAGCCAAGGAAGGGACCAGGGGGGCAATCAGCCCCAGCATTTT	CASSQGRDQGGNQPQHF
TRBV3-1/TRBV3-2	.	12	TRBJ2-7	.	TGTGCCAGCAGCCGAGGGCTGGGCGAGCAGTACTTC	CASSRGLGEQYF
TRBV27	.	15	TRBJ1-1	TRBD1	TGTGCCAGCAGACGCCAGGGACAGGGAGGCACTGAAGCTTTCTTT	CASRRQGQGGTEAFF
TRBV6-2/TRBV6-3	few	14	TRBJ2-5	TRBD2	TGTGCCAGCAGTTACGGGGGGGAACAAGAGACCCAGTACTTC	CASSYGGEQETQYF
TRBV7-3	.	14	TRBJ1-1	.	TGTGCCAGCAGGGAGAGGGCGGAGAACACTGAAGCTTTCTTT	CASRERAENTEAFF
TRBV7-2	.	14	TRBJ2-2	.	TGTGCCAGCAGGGGGGGGCCGAACACCGGGGAGCTGTTTTTT	CASRGGPNTGELFF
TRBV5-4	.	17	TRBJ2-1	TRBD1	TGTGCCAGCAGCTCCCGGGACAGCCTCAACACCTACAATGAGCAGTTCTTC	CASSSRDSLNTYNEQFF
TRBV5-1	.	18	TRBJ1-6	.	TGCGCCAGCAGCTTGGAAGGGGTTCTTACCTCCTATAATTCACCCCTCCACTTT	CASSLEGVLTSYNSPLHF
TRBV9	.	15	TRBJ1-2	.	TGTGCCAGCAGCGTAGGAGGCAGAAATAACTATGGCTACACCTTC	CASSVGGRNNYGYTF
TRBV9	.	15	TRBJ2-5	.	TGTGCCAGCAGCTCAACCCCAACCCTCCAAGAGACCCAGTACTTC	CASSSTPTLQETQYF
TRBV3-1/TRBV3-2	few	16	TRBJ2-5	.	TGTGCCAGCAGCCATGGCGAGGGCTGGAAAGGGGAGACCCAGTACTTC	CASSHGEGWKGETQYF
TRBV6-5	.	16	TRBJ2-7	TRBD1	TGTGCCAGCAGTTACGGCGGACAGGGGTTAGGCTACGAGCAGTACTTC	CASSYGGQGLGYEQYF
TRBV4-1	few	14	TRBJ2-4	TRBD1	TGCGCCAGCAGCCAAGTAGGATCCCGGGACAGATGGTACTTC	CASSQVGSRDRWYF
TRBV29-1	.	12	TRBJ2-7	.	TGCAGCGTTGAATCCGGGACCAACGAGCAGTACTTC	CSVESGTNEQYF
TRBV7-6	.	15	TRBJ1-1	TRBD1	TGTGCCAGCAGCTCCCAACAGGGGTTCAACACTGAAGCTTTCTTT	CASSSQQGFNTEAFF
TRBV7-3	.	17	TRBJ2-3	TRBD2	TGTGCCAGCAGCTTAATTCCTGGACTAGCCACGGGGGATACGCAGTATTTT	CASSLIPGLATGDTQYF
TRBV5-6	.	13	TRBJ1-5	.	TGTGCCAGCAGCTTGGACCACAATCAGCCCCAGCATTTT	CASSLDHNQPQHF
TRBV6-1	.	15	TRBJ2-7	TRBD1	TGTGCCAGCAGTGAAGCACAGGGGTCACCCTACGAGCAGTACTTC	CASSEAQGSPYEQYF
TRBV3-1/TRBV3-2	.	16	TRBJ2-3	TRBD2	TGTGCCAGCAGCCAGGGACTAGCGGGGGTCACAGATACGCAGTATTTT	CASSQGLAGVTDTQYF
TRBV9	few	17	TRBJ2-3	.	TGTGCCAGCAGCCCTCCGGGTCGGGCTTCTAGCACAGATACGCAGTATTTT	CASSPPGRASSTDTQYF
TRBV7-3	.	13	TRBJ2-1	.	TGTGCCAGCAGCTTCCCCGGCGTTGATGAGCAGTTCTTC	CASSFPGVDEQFF
TRBV19	.	20	TRBJ1-5	TRBD1	TGTGCCAGTAGTAAACTAGACGTCCCGGGACAGGGAAAGGGTAATCAGCCCCAGCATTTT	CASSKLDVPGQGKGNQPQHF